Given below is one T cell receptor beta chain in context. No antigen is known for it. The data were obtained in a study of OX40 agonist ivuxolimab in advanced cancers. Looking at the study overall: There were three patients with partial responses, one having hepatocellular carcinoma and two cutaneous melanoma.

Sampling of blood occurred at baseline, cycle 4 day 1, and cycle 7 day 1. Study outcomes and limitations: A proportion of nonresponders additionally exhibited low normalized T-cell clonal expansion. The study did not work out the antigen specificity of the expanded peripheral T cells.

Only in-frame clones appear in the TCRdb table, and some are missing; sequencing was by immunoSEQ multiplex PCR. The profile shows 65,000 to 95,000 clones, roughly 83% of them singletons. Germline V lookup: CDR1 ENHRY, CDR2 SYGVKD. The V and J ends lost 3 bases and 1 base respectively, with 13 bases between them. The CDR3 is 16 amino acids. The sample was CD4+ or CD8+ T cells sorted from blood, taken in a trial of the OX40 agonist ivuxolimab. The gene calls are TRBV10-3 and TRBJ1-5; the D is unclear. The sequence derives from an adult with an advanced solid tumor such as melanoma, head and neck, liver or kidney cancer. In DNA form, the CDR3 reads TGTGCCATCAGTGACGGGTTCGTCTACAGCAATCAGCCCCAGCATTTT. It codes for CAISDGFVYSNQPQHF.